The 15 T cell receptor beta chains below all came from one sample that was sequenced in a study of T cells in Graves' hyperthyroidism and ophthalmopathy (dated by TCRdb to about 2019). Library creation used multiplex PCR. For sequencing, an Illumina HiSeq 2000 was employed. The TCR beta CDR3 regions were amplified from RNA transcripts. For the first round of RT-PCR on the TCR CDR3, the HTBI primer set was used together with the Qiagen OneStep RT-PCR kit. In TCRdb, the public reads were trimmed at Q25 with fastp and aligned with MiXCR, with productive beta chains retained. CDR3 protein sequences are deduplicated, and each keeps its most common genes and DNA. The sample table records some 600,000 distinct CDR3 sequences; 14% of these occur just once. Less than 6% of the sample is taken by the ten largest. Sequenced sample: blood. All receptors come from a woman between 25 and 40 years old with Graves' hyperthyroidism that later progressed to Graves' ophthalmopathy.

This clonotype has a count of ten or more. The chain joins TRBV27 to TRBJ1-1; the D is unclear. Trimming took 8 bases from V and 0 from J, leaving 16 bases between them. CDR3 length: 15 residues. Germline CDR1 is MNHEY and CDR2 is SMNVEV (reference sequence). The DNA for the CDR3 is TGTGCCAGCTCTGTGGTGGGTGAAATGAACACTGAAGCTTTCTTT. Translated: CASSVVGEMNTEAFF.

The rearrangement uses TRBV6-5 and TRBJ2-1; tentative D call: TRBD2 (5 bases). The germline V gene encodes CDR1 MNHEY and CDR2 SVGAGI. Trimming left V 0 bases short and J 9 bases short, with 9 bases between. CDR3 length: 13 residues. The CDR3, as DNA: TGTGCCAGCAGTTACTCGTTGGGGAGTGAGCAGTTCTTC. Its protein is CASSYSLGSEQFF.

This clonotype was recorded at least ten times. The chain combines TRBV6-5 with TRBJ1-1; D gene unclear. The CDR3 has 15 residues. Trimming cost V 0 bases and J 1 base, with 9 bases left between them. CDR1 and CDR2 (germline): MNHEY, SVGAGI. The CDR3 DNA is TGTGCCAGCAGTTACTCGACGGAGGAGAACACTGAAGCTTTCTTT. It yields the protein CASSYSTEENTEAFF.

This clonotype showed up many times. V is TRBV2 and J is TRBJ2-2, with 7 nucleotides matching TRBD1. Germline assignment: CDR1 SNHLY and CDR2 FYNNEI. The CDR3 consists of 17 residues. With V trimmed by 6 bases and J by 0 bases, 10 bases remained unmatched. CDR3 in DNA: TGTGCCAGCAGGTTGGGACAGTTGCTCTCGAACACCGGGGAGCTGTTTTTT. Translating it yields CASRLGQLLSNTGELFF.

The V and J genes are TRBV4-1 and TRBJ1-2; possible D gene TRBD1, 5 bases. The CDR3 is 14 amino acids. V lost 5 bases to trimming and J lost 8 bases, with 18 bases between them. Germline V gives CDR1 MGHRA, CDR2 YSYEKL. CDR3 region: CASSETHGGYGYTF. As DNA, the CDR3 is TGCGCCAGCAGCGAAACCCACGGGGGTTACGGCTACACCTTC.

On this clonotype itself: A read error may explain this, as a much larger clone is one base away. The chain recombines TRBV11-2 with TRBJ2-7, with TRBD2 matching over 11 bases. The CDR3 has 16 amino acids. Germline V CDR1 and CDR2: SGHAT, FQNNGV. The CDR3 region has the DNA TGTGCCAGCAGCCCCTGGGGGACTAGCGGATCCTACGAGCACTACTTC. It codes for CASSPWGTSGSYEHYF.

This clonotype has at least ten counts. The chain has TRBV15 and TRBJ2-1, with a possible D match to TRBD2 (5 bases). CDR1 LNHNV and CDR2 YYDKDF come from the germline V gene (reference sequence). The length of the CDR3 is 15 residues. V dropped 5 bases and J dropped 6 bases, with 17 bases sitting between them. Here the CDR3 DNA reads TGTGCCACCAGCCCCCCCGGGGAACTAGTCAATGAGCAGTTCTTC. Translated: CATSPPGELVNEQFF.

This clonotype was observed at least ten times. The chain combines TRBV18 with TRBJ2-7; D is perhaps TRBD1 (5 bases). V was clipped by 5 bases and J by 4 bases, with 15 bases between them. CDR1 is KGHSH and CDR2 is LQKENI in the germline V gene. The CDR3 sequence is 14 residues long. The CDR3 loop is CASSLQEQEYEQYF. Here the CDR3 DNA reads TGTGCCAGCTCATTACAAGAACAGGAGTACGAGCAGTACTTC.

The rearrangement joins TRBV24-1 to TRBJ2-1; TRBD1 agrees at 8 bases. J was trimmed by 2 bases and V by 10 bases; bases with no gene match: 6. There are 14 residues in the CDR3. The germline CDR1 and CDR2 sequences are KGHDR and SFDVKD. The CDR3: CATATGQAYNEQFF. CDR3 in DNA: TGTGCCACTGCCACGGGACAGGCCTACAATGAGCAGTTCTTC.

This clonotype was seen at least ten times. The CDR3 reads CAWSVLGSVDYGYTF. The CDR3 DNA reads TGTGCCTGGAGTGTACTGGGGAGCGTAGACTATGGCTACACCTTC. This chain uses TRBV30 with TRBJ1-2; D gene unclear. V was trimmed by 0 bases and J by 3 bases, leaving 14 bases between them. CDR3 length: 15 residues. Germline values: CDR1 GTSNPN, CDR2 SVGIG (reference sequence).

Concerning this clonotype: An end of the junction does not agree with germline; a read error may underlie this. The V gene is TRBV14, the J gene TRBJ2-7; 7 bases are shared with TRBD1. The CDR3 consists of 15 residues. Germline values: CDR1 SGHDN, CDR2 FVKESK. The CDR3 loop reads CGSSQGQDPSYEQYF. The CDR3 DNA follows: TGTGGCAGCAGCCAAGGACAGGACCCCTCCTACGAGCAGTACTTC.

This clonotype was recorded many times. Its ends do not fully match the called genes, so a read error is possible. This chain joins TRBV27 and TRBJ1-1; D unclear. Germline CDR1 is MNHEY and CDR2 is SMNVEV (reference sequence). CDR3 length: 14 amino acids. CDR3 sequence: CASSPSPGNPEAFF. The CDR3 nucleotides are TGTGCCAGCAGTCCCTCCCCGGGGAACCCTGAAGCTTTCTTT.

This sequence joins TRBV18 and TRBJ2-6; D ambiguous. With 6 bases removed from V and 0 bases from J, the gap between germline ends came to 9 bases. The germline CDR1 and CDR2 sequences are KGHSH and LQKENI. The CDR3 has 15 amino acids. The CDR3 loop reads CASSHDGSGANVLTF. CDR3 bases: TGTGCCAGCTCTCACGATGGCTCTGGGGCCAACGTCCTGACTTTC.

The chain uses TRBV20-1 and TRBJ1-3; D gene uncertain. V was clipped by 2 bases and J by 0 bases, with 2 bases between them. The CDR3 is 12 amino acids. Germline V CDR1 and CDR2: DFQATT, SNEGSKA (reference sequence). DNA of the CDR3: TGCAGTGCTAGAAACTCTGGAAACACCATATATTTT. Its translation: CSARNSGNTIYF.

In regard to this clonotype: A much larger clone is a single base away; this may be a read error. The V gene is TRBV11-2, the J gene TRBJ1-1, with unresolved D. Germline CDR1 SGHAT, CDR2 FQNNGV. This CDR3 contains 15 residues. DNA for the CDR3: TGTGCCAGCGGCTTAGAGGTGTATATGAACACTGAAGCTTTCTTT. Translating it yields CASGLEVYMNTEAFF.